A selection of T cell receptor beta chains follows, all from one sample in a study of spatial heterogeneity in lung cancer. One entry per CDR3 protein, called by TCRdb with MiXCR from the 5' RACE reads. Among about 48,000 distinct CDR3 sequences, roughly 5.2% were seen once, and the ten largest hold 8.5% to 14%. The input for sequencing was PBMCs, taken at surgery. Every receptor here comes from a male donor with early-stage non-small cell lung cancer. CDR3s include the opening cysteine and the closing phenylalanine or tryptophan. D genes are given only for firm matches. Clone size is given for some rows only: seen once, a few or many times, or a class if the clone is expanded.

D gene | J gene | V gene | clone size | CDR3 DNA | CDR3 protein
. | TRBJ1-5 | TRBV30 | many | TGTGCCTGGAGTCGGCAACGGGATCAGCCCCAGCATTTT | CAWSRQRDQPQHF
TRBD1 | TRBJ2-2 | TRBV19 | many | TGTGCCAGTAGTATCAGGGGGCCAGGGAACACCGGGGAGCTGTTTTTT | CASSIRGPGNTGELFF
TRBD1 | TRBJ1-1 | TRBV6-5 | medium-sized | TGTGCCAGCAGTTACTCGGCGGGACAGTTTGAAGCTTTCTTT | CASSYSAGQFEAFF
TRBD2 | TRBJ2-1 | TRBV6-2/TRBV6-3 | many | TGTGCCAGCGGGTTTCTAGCGGGAGGGCCCCGTACGGGTGAGCAGTTCTTC | CASGFLAGGPRTGEQFF
TRBD1 | TRBJ2-7 | TRBV6-1 | many | TGTGCCAGCAGTGAAGAAGGGGGACAGGGGCCCTACGAGCAGTACTTC | CASSEEGGQGPYEQYF
. | TRBJ2-4 | TRBV27 | many | TGTGCCAGCAGTTCAGTTAGCTTGGACATTCAGTACTTC | CASSSVSLDIQYF
TRBD1 | TRBJ1-4 | TRBV4-3 | . | TGCGCCAGCAGCCAATTGGGACAGGGGACTTCCGAAAAACTGTTTTTT | CASSQLGQGTSEKLFF
. | TRBJ1-1 | TRBV6-5 | many | TGTGCCAGCAGTTACTCACAGATGAACACTGAAGCTTTCTTT | CASSYSQMNTEAFF
. | TRBJ1-1 | TRBV5-5 | . | TGTGCCAGCAGCAACTTGGCGAGCGGCACTGAAGCTTTCTTT | CASSNLASGTEAFF
TRBD2 | TRBJ2-1 | TRBV27 | many | TGTGCCAGCAGTTTACGGGGGAGGGCCATTTACAATGAGCAGTTCTTC | CASSLRGRAIYNEQFF
. | TRBJ2-3 | TRBV7-2 | many | TGTGCCAGCAGCTTGGGGGGACTTCTATATACGCAGTATTTT | CASSLGGLLYTQYF
. | TRBJ1-1 | TRBV29-1 | many | TGCAGCGTTGTAAAACAGAACACTGAAGCTTTCTTT | CSVVKQNTEAFF
. | TRBJ2-2 | TRBV19 | many | TGTGCCAGTACGGGCGCTCAGGACTGGACCGGGGAGCTGTTTTTT | CASTGAQDWTGELFF
TRBD2 | TRBJ2-5 | TRBV5-1 | many | TGCGCCAGCAGCCCCGGACTAGCGGGAGGAGAGACCCAGTACTTC | CASSPGLAGGETQYF
TRBD2 | TRBJ2-1 | TRBV7-2 | . | TGTGCCAGCAGCCCACCTAGCGGGAGAGGCTACAATGAGCAGTTCTTC | CASSPPSGRGYNEQFF
. | TRBJ1-1 | TRBV10-3 | many | TGTGCCATCAGTGGGACCCACCGGGAGGACACTGAAGCTTTCTTT | CAISGTHREDTEAFF
. | TRBJ2-3 | TRBV28 | many | TGTGCCAGCAGTTCCTCTCGATTAGGGGCAGATACGCAGTATTTT | CASSSSRLGADTQYF
. | TRBJ2-4 | TRBV6-2/TRBV6-3 | few | TGTGCCAGCAGTTACTCGATCACGACGGGAGTAGCCAAAAACATTCAGTACTTC | CASSYSITTGVAKNIQYF
TRBD2 | TRBJ2-1 | TRBV7-2 | many | TGTGCCAGCACCCCCCTAGCGGGAGGTAGGAATGAGCAGTTCTTC | CASTPLAGGRNEQFF
TRBD1 | TRBJ1-5 | TRBV6-1 | many | TGTGCCAGCAAGAAGGACAGGGGGGGGGATCAGCCCCAGCATTTT | CASKKDRGGDQPQHF
. | TRBJ2-3 | TRBV4-3 | few | TGCGCCAGCAGCCAAGACGGGAATGGAAGGACAGATACGCAGTATTTT | CASSQDGNGRTDTQYF
. | TRBJ2-3 | TRBV7-9 | many | TGTGCCAGCAGCCCCTCGAACCTCCTTGACGATACGCAGTATTTT | CASSPSNLLDDTQYF
TRBD1 | TRBJ1-6 | TRBV4-2 | many | TGTGCCAGCAGCCAAGTGACAGGGAGCTCCTATAATTCACCCCTCCACTTT | CASSQVTGSSYNSPLHF
TRBD1 | TRBJ1-2 | TRBV29-1 | many | TGCAGCGTTGAAGCAGGGGGCTATGGCTACACCTTC | CSVEAGGYGYTF
TRBD2 | TRBJ2-3 | TRBV18 | many | TGTGCCAGCTCATCTCTAGCGGATAACACAGATACGCAGTATTTT | CASSSLADNTDTQYF
. | TRBJ1-1 | TRBV5-1 | many | TGCGCCAGCAGCACAGAGGGGGGACTGAACACTGAAGCTTTCTTT | CASSTEGGLNTEAFF
. | TRBJ2-7 | TRBV5-1 | many | TGCGCCAGCAGCTTGGGCCGGGACACCTACGAGCAGTACTTC | CASSLGRDTYEQYF
. | TRBJ2-7 | TRBV20-1 | many | TGCAGTGCTAGTCCAGACTCCTACGAGCAGTACTTC | CSASPDSYEQYF
TRBD1 | TRBJ1-1 | TRBV7-2 | few | TGTGCCAGCAGCCGGTCCGGGACAGGGGTTGGATTGGCTTTCTTT | CASSRSGTGVGLAFF
. | TRBJ2-3 | TRBV25-1 | many | TGTGCCAGCAGAGATACCGCGAAGTGGGCCCCGGTCAGCGATACGCAGTATTTT | CASRDTAKWAPVSDTQYF
TRBD1 | TRBJ2-4 | TRBV7-9 | many | TGTGCCAGCAGCTCCCTTCTAGGGACAGGCGGAAACATTCAGTACTTC | CASSSLLGTGGNIQYF
TRBD2 | TRBJ2-1 | TRBV3-1 | many | TGTGCCAGCAGCCAGGATAGCGGGGCTTCCTACAATGAGCAGTTCTTC | CASSQDSGASYNEQFF
TRBD2 | TRBJ2-1 | TRBV4-1 | few | TGCGCCAGCAGCCAAGGGTTAATAGCGGGAGGTCGCTACAATGAGCAGTTCTTC | CASSQGLIAGGRYNEQFF
. | TRBJ1-5 | TRBV7-2 | many | TGTGCCAGCAGCTTAGGCAGGGGCACTCAGCCCCAGCATTTT | CASSLGRGTQPQHF
. | TRBJ1-5 | TRBV27 | many | TGTGCCAGCAGTTTCTACAGCAATCAGCCCCAGCATTTT | CASSFYSNQPQHF
. | TRBJ1-1 | TRBV20-1 | . | TGCAGTGCTCAGAGCCCCCCTGCGATCAGGTGGTTGGGAGCTTTCTTT | CSAQSPPAIRWLGAFF
. | TRBJ1-2 | TRBV19 | many | TGTGCCAGTAGTATTGCAGGGGACTATGGCTACACCTTC | CASSIAGDYGYTF
. | TRBJ2-3 | TRBV6-6 | many | TGTGCCAGCAGTTATGGGGGGGACAGAGATACGCAGTATTTT | CASSYGGDRDTQYF
TRBD2 | TRBJ2-7 | TRBV20-1 | . | TGCAGTGCTAGAGGGCGGGAGGACTCCTACGAGCAGTACTTC | CSARGREDSYEQYF
TRBD2 | TRBJ2-2 | TRBV4-1 | many | TGCGCCAGCAGCCAAGAGGGACTAGCGGGACGGAGCGGGGAGCTGTTTTTT | CASSQEGLAGRSGELFF
TRBD1 | TRBJ2-5 | TRBV29-1 | many | TGCAGCGGATACAGGGGAGAGACCCAGTACTTC | CSGYRGETQYF
TRBD1 | TRBJ1-5 | TRBV20-1 | few | TGCAGTGCTAGAGACTTCCGGAGGGGGCATGGCAATCAGCCCCAGCATTTT | CSARDFRRGHGNQPQHF
TRBD1 | TRBJ1-2 | TRBV27 | many | TGTGCCAGCAGTTTAGCCGGACAGGCCTATGGCTACACCTTC | CASSLAGQAYGYTF
TRBD2 | TRBJ2-3 | TRBV24-1 | many | TGTGCCACCAGTGAAGGGTTCGACGAAAGCGGGATAGATACGCAGTATTTT | CATSEGFDESGIDTQYF
TRBD1 | TRBJ1-1 | TRBV7-2 | few | TGTGCCAGCAGTTTGGGGCAGGGGGCGGCCAAAGCTTTCTTT | CASSLGQGAAKAFF
TRBD1 | TRBJ1-1 | TRBV29-1 | many | TGCAGCGCACAGGACAGGGGGCAAGACGCTGAAGCTTTCTTT | CSAQDRGQDAEAFF
TRBD1 | TRBJ1-5 | TRBV7-9 | many | TGTGCCAGCAGCAAGGACAGGGCAATGGATCAGCCCCAGCATTTT | CASSKDRAMDQPQHF
. | TRBJ2-6 | TRBV7-2 | many | TGTGCCAGCAGCTTGGAGACTGGGGCCAACGTCCTGACTTTC | CASSLETGANVLTF
. | TRBJ2-6 | TRBV19 | few | TGTGCCAGTACCTTCGGGGACCTCATCCTCTCCTCTGGGGCCAACGTCCTGACTTTC | CASTFGDLILSSGANVLTF
TRBD1 | TRBJ2-1 | TRBV6-6 | many | TGTGCCAGCAGGCCGGGACAGCGCTCCTACAATGAGCAGTTCTTC | CASRPGQRSYNEQFF
TRBD2 | TRBJ2-3 | TRBV29-1 | many | TGCAGCGTTGAAAGGCCCATAGCGGGACACAGGGATACGCAGTATTTT | CSVERPIAGHRDTQYF
TRBD1 | TRBJ1-5 | TRBV20-1 | many | TGCAGTGCCCGGGACAGGGGAAGCAATCAGCCCCAGCATTTT | CSARDRGSNQPQHF
TRBD2 | TRBJ2-1 | TRBV20-1 | few | TGCAGTGCTGGACGAAGCGGGAGGGCCAGGGTTGAGCAGTTCTTC | CSAGRSGRARVEQFF
TRBD2 | TRBJ2-3 | TRBV10-3 | many | TGTGCCATCAGTGAGACTAGCGGAAGCACAGATACGCAGTATTTT | CAISETSGSTDTQYF